This T cell receptor beta chain was sequenced during a study of cytomegalovirus exposure and HLA in healthy donors. Amplification used 60 Vbeta primers and 13 Jbeta primers. Libraries were prepared by immunoSEQ multiplex PCR; TCRdb keeps only in-frame clonotypes and omits some of them. The repertoire includes more than 85,000 clones, more than 80% of them detected once, and 5% to 6.5% sits in the top ten. This CDR3 comprises 15 residues. Germline trimming cut 2 bases from V and 6 bases from J; bases unmatched to any gene: 8. Germline loops: CDR1 MGHDK, CDR2 SYGVNS. On this clone itself: The antigen remains unidentified.

Study-level points and caveats: A classifier reportedly called cytomegalovirus status with high sensitivity and specificity. The authors listed 150 or so TCR beta chains as cytomegalovirus-associated. It has been reported that TCR beta sequences accurately predicted the HLA-A and HLA-B alleles of most subjects. A later analysis, which compared TCR beta chains of equal frequency, found the HLA-associated ones more clonally expanded.

Sequencing input: PBMCs. The TCR was taken from a man between 18 and 35 years old in good health and CMV-seronegative. This sequence joins TRBV25-1 and TRBJ1-2, with 8 positions matching TRBD1. The CDR3 DNA reads TGTGCCAGCAGTGAAGGGACAGGAACCATTAATGGCTACACCTTC. Its translation is CASSEGTGTINGYTF.